This T cell receptor (beta chain) was obtained from a study of CD8+ T cells in alopecia areata. Study context: A 6-month off-drug phase came after tofacitinib, which had lasted 6 to 18 months. Study outcomes and limitations: With patients, TCR sharing proved less clear than in mice, a difference possibly related to HLA.

The sample holds a few counts of this clone. The antigen remains undetermined. The V end was cut by 0 bases, the J end by 4 bases, with 10 bases between. The CDR3 runs 14 residues. Germline V gives CDR1 LNHNV, CDR2 YYDKDF (reference sequence). Once RNA had been extracted, it was reverse transcribed into cDNA to act as the sequencing template. TCRdb's copy holds only in-frame clones and misses some; the assay was immunoSEQ multiplex PCR. The table has some 100,000 clones, 35% to 40% seen once. The sequence derives from a human donor with alopecia areata. Specimen: CD4+ T cells sorted from blood. The rearrangement uses TRBV15 and TRBJ2-7; D is uncertain. CDR3 amino acids: CATSRDRRSYEQYF. The CDR3 bases are TGTGCCACCAGCAGAGATCGCAGATCGTACGAGCAGTACTTC.